This T cell receptor (beta chain) originates from a study of T-cell memory formation after mild COVID-19. To note about this clonotype: As yet, its antigen is unknown.

V lost 6 bases, J lost 0 bases, and 12 bases lay in between. The CDR3 is made up of 14 amino acids. The germline V gene has CDR1 SGHRS and CDR2 YFSETQ. Via MiXCR, TCRdb re-called the 5' RACE reads, giving one row per CDR3 protein. The sample has just under 350,000 distinct CDR3 sequences, over 10% seen once; the top ten hold about 21%. Findings of the study overall: Among CD4+ contracting clones, most were CM and EM, and CD8+ ones EMRA.

The chain couples TRBV5-1 to TRBJ1-1; D is ambiguous. This clonotype was sampled from a man aged 18 to 30 who had mild COVID-19 (a few samples of this study predate the infection). Cell type and time point are not known. The specimen sequenced was PBMCs or a T cell subset sorted from them (not recorded which). The CDR3 here is CASTDSSMNTEAFF. As DNA, the CDR3 is TGCGCCAGCACCGACTCCTCGATGAACACTGAAGCTTTCTTT.